Below, one TCR beta chain is given with its context. Its antigen is currently unknown. This sample is part of a study of coeliac disease. Study-wide context: The study queried TRBV7-2 bias without high-resolution HLA data.

This CDR3 comprises 18 residues. Unmatched junction bases numbered 16, after V lost 2 bases and J lost 4 bases. The germline V gene encodes CDR1 SGHVS and CDR2 FNYEAQ. One frozen approximately 470,000-cell aliquot per fraction was sequenced. Study results and limitations: Few TRB amino acid sequences were shared between samples; most were unique. Published gliadin-specific TRB sequences appeared in about 45% of the 18 coeliac samples, 1 of 6 controls.

TCRdb's copy holds only in-frame clones and misses some; the assay was immunoSEQ multiplex PCR. This table has approximately 4,000 clones, 60% to 65% appearing once. The specimen was lymphocytes from the gut lamina propria. This chain joins TRBV7-6 and TRBJ1-2, with 7 bases aligning to TRBD1. The origin of this receptor is a woman under 40 without celiac disease. This CDR3 reads CASSLRRTKDRAAYGYTF. In nucleotides, the CDR3 is TGTGCCAGCAGCTTAAGACGGACAAAAGACAGGGCGGCCTATGGCTACACCTTC.